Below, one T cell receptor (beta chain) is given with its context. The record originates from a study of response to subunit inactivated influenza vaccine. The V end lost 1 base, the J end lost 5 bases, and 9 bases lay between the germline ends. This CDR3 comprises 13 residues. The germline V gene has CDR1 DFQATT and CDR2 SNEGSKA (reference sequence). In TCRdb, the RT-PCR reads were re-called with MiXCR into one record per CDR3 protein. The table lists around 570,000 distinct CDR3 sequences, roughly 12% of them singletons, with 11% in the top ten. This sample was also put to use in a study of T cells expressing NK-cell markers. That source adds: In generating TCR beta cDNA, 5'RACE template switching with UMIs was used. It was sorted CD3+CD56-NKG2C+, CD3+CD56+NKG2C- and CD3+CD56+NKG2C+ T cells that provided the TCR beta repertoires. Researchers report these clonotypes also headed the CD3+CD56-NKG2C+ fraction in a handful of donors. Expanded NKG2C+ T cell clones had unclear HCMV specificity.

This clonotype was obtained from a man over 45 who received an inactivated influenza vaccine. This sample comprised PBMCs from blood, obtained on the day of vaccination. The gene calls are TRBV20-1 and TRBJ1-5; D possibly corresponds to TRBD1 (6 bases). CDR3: CSARASGDQPQHF. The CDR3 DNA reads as TGCAGTGCTAGAGCCTCAGGGGATCAGCCCCAGCATTTT.